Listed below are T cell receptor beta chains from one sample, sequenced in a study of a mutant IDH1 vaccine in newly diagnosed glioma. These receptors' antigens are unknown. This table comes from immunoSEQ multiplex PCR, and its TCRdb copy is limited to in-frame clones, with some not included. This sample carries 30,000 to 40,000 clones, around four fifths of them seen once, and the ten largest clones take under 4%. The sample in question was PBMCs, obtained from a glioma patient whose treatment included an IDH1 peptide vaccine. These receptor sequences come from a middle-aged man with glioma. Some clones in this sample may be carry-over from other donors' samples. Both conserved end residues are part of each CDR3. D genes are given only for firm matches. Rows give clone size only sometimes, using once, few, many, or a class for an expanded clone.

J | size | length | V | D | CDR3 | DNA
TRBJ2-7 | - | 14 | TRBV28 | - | CASREGGLAYEQYF | TGTGCCAGCAGGGAGGGGGGATTAGCGTACGAGCAGTACTTC
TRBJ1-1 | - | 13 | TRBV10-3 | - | CAIGTAPKAEAFF | TGTGCCATCGGAACAGCCCCGAAGGCTGAAGCTTTCTTT
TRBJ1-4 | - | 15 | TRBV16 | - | CASSHSRVGEEKLFF | TGTGCCAGCAGCCATTCCAGGGTTGGCGAGGAAAAACTGTTTTTT
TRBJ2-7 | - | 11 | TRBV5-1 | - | CASSQNYEQYF | TGCGCCAGCAGCCAAAACTACGAGCAGTACTTC
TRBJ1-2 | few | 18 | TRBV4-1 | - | CASSQDRTDQLSYYGYTF | TGCGCCAGCAGCCAAGATAGGACAGACCAGCTCTCCTACTATGGCTACACCTTC
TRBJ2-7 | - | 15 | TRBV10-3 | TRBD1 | CAIGLSTGPTYEQYF | TGTGCCATCGGTTTGTCGACAGGGCCCACCTACGAGCAGTACTTC
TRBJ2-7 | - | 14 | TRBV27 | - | CASSLGGGVITEVF | TGTGCCAGCAGTCTAGGAGGGGGGGTGATAACGGAGGTCTTC
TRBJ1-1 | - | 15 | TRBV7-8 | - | CASRHTGVLGTEAFF | TGTGCCAGCAGGCATACGGGTGTTCTGGGCACTGAAGCTTTCTTT
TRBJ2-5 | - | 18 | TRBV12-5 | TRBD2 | CASGRPPQLAGYRETQYF | TGTGCTAGTGGCAGACCCCCTCAGCTAGCGGGGTATCGGGAGACCCAGTACTTC
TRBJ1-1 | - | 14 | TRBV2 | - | CASSVRQMNTEALF | TGTGCCAGCAGTGTCCGACAGATGAACACTGAAGCTCTCTTT
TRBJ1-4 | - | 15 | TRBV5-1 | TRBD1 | CASSLGLTGGEKLFF | TGCGCCAGCAGCTTGGGCTTGACAGGGGGTGAAAAACTGTTTTTT
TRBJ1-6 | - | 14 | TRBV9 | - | CASSVEGNNSPLHF | TGTGCCAGCAGCGTAGAAGGTAATAATTCACCCCTCCACTTT
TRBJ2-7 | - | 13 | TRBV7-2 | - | CASSLPTVYEQYF | TGTGCCAGCAGCTTACCGACCGTCTACGAGCAGTACTTC
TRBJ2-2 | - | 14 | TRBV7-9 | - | CASSSVTGTGELFF | TGTGCCAGCAGCTCCGTGACGGGCACCGGGGAGCTGTTTTTT
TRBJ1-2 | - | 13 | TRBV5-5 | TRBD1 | CASHGQATGGYTF | TGTGCCAGCCATGGACAGGCCACTGGTGGCTACACCTTC
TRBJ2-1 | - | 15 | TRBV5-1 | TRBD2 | CASGSVASGGNEQFF | TGCGCCAGCGGGTCCGTGGCCAGCGGGGGGAATGAGCAGTTCTTC
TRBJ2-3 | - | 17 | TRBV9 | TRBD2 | CASSALAGASSTDTQYF | TGTGCCAGCAGCGCCCTAGCGGGGGCCTCAAGCACAGATACGCAGTATTTT
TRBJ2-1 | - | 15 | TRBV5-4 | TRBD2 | CASSSWTSGGDEQFF | TGTGCCAGCAGCTCATGGACTAGCGGGGGCGATGAGCAGTTCTTC
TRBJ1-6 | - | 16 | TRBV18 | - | CASSPGPPAGDSPLHF | TGTGCCAGCTCACCCGGACCGCCTGCGGGGGATTCACCCCTCCACTTT
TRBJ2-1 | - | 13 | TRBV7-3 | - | CASSLGVHNEQFF | TGTGCCAGCAGCTTAGGGGTGCACAATGAGCAGTTCTTC
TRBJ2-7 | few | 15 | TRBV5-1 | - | CASSPGPLSGYEQYF | TGCGCCAGCAGCCCGGGCCCCCTCAGCGGCTACGAGCAGTACTTC
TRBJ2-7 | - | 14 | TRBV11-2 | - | CASSLELGRYEQYF | TGTGCCAGCAGCTTAGAACTGGGCCGCTACGAGCAGTACTTC
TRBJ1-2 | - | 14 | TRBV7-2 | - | CASSLTSLNYGYTF | TGTGCCAGCAGCTTAACCTCCCTAAACTATGGCTACACCTTC
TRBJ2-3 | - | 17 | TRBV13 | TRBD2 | CASSGRLAGGVGDTQYF | TGTGCCAGCAGCGGGCGACTAGCGGGGGGGGTCGGGGATACGCAGTATTTT
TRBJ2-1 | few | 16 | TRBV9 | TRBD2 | CASSTLAGGHYNEQFF | TGTGCCAGCAGCACGCTAGCGGGGGGCCACTACAATGAGCAGTTCTTC
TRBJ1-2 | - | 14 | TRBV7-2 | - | CASSPWVGGYGYTF | TGTGCCAGCAGCCCCTGGGTGGGGGGCTATGGCTACACCTTC
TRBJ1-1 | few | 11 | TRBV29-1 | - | CSGAGGTEAFF | TGCAGCGGGGCGGGGGGCACTGAAGCTTTCTTT
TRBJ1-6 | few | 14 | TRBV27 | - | CASPTYILNSPLHF | TGTGCCAGCCCTACGTACATTTTAAATTCACCCCTCCACTTT
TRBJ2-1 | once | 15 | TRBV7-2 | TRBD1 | CASSLGGQSYNEQFF | TGTGCCAGCAGCTTAGGGGGACAGTCCTACAATGAGCAGTTCTTC
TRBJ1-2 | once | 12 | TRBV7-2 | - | CASSLSRDGYTF | TGTGCCAGCAGCTTATCCCGGGATGGCTACACCTTC
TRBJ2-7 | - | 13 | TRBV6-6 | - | CASSYSQGNEQYF | TGTGCCAGCAGTTATAGCCAGGGCAACGAGCAGTACTTC
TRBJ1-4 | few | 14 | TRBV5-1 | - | CASSLERPGEKLFF | TGCGCCAGCAGCTTGGAAAGGCCCGGTGAAAAACTGTTTTTT
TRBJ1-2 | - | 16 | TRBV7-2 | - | CASSYRAGNSNYGYTF | TGTGCCAGCAGCTACAGGGCGGGGAATTCTAACTATGGCTACACCTTC
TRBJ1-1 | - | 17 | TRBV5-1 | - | CASSSNGFQDLNTEAFF | TGCGCCAGCAGCTCAAACGGGTTCCAGGACTTGAACACTGAAGCTTTCTTT
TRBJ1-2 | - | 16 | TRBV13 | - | CASSQDLGAWAYGYTF | TGTGCCAGCAGCCAAGACTTGGGGGCCTGGGCCTATGGCTACACCTTC
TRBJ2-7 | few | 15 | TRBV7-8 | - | CASSHRRDRSYEQYF | TGTGCCAGCAGCCATCGACGGGACCGCTCCTACGAGCAGTACTTC
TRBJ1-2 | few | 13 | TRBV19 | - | CASSTWSGWGYTF | TGTGCCAGTAGTACCTGGTCCGGTTGGGGCTACACCTTC
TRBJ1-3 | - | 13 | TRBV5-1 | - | CASSLHSGNTIYF | TGCGCCAGCAGCCTTCACAGTGGAAACACCATATATTTT
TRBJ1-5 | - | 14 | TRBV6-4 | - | CASSDSWFNQPQHF | TGTGCCAGCAGTGACTCCTGGTTTAATCAGCCCCAGCATTTT
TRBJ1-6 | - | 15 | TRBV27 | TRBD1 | CASSPSGQKNSPLHF | TGTGCCAGCAGTCCCTCGGGACAGAAGAATTCACCCCTCCACTTT
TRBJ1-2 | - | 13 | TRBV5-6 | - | CASSFGGLRGYTF | TGTGCCAGCAGCTTCGGTGGTCTGCGAGGCTACACCTTC
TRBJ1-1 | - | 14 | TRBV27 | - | CASSSRGGGGKAFF | TGTGCCAGCAGTTCCCGAGGGGGAGGAGGGAAAGCTTTCTTT
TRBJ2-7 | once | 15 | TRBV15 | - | CATSSLQGINYEQYF | TGTGCCACCAGCAGCCTACAGGGAATTAATTACGAGCAGTACTTC
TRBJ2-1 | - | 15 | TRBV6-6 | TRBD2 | CASSRLAGGHNEQFF | TGTGCCAGCAGCCGACTAGCGGGGGGGCACAATGAGCAGTTCTTC
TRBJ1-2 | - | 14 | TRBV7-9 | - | CASSLAGQAYGYTF | TGTGCCAGCAGCTTAGCCGGGCAGGCCTATGGCTACACCTTC
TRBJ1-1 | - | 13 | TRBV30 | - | CAWTRPLITEAFF | TGTGCCTGGACCCGACCCCTTATCACTGAAGCTTTCTTT
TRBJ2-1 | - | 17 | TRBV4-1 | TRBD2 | CASSQARTSGGYNEQFF | TGCGCCAGCAGCCAAGCGCGAACTAGCGGGGGTTACAATGAGCAGTTCTTC
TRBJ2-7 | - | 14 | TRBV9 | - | CASSAPGNTYEQYF | TGTGCCAGCAGCGCCCCAGGAAACACCTACGAGCAGTACTTC
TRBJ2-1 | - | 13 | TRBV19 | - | CASSMSGGTKRIF | TGTGCCAGTAGTATGTCCGGCGGGACCAAACGTATCTTC
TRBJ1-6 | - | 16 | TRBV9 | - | CASSAGGVQVNSPLHF | TGTGCCAGCAGCGCCGGTGGAGTACAAGTTAATTCACCCCTCCACTTT
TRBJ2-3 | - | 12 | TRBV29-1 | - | CSVVIRTDTQYF | TGCAGCGTCGTGATCAGGACGGATACGCAGTATTTT
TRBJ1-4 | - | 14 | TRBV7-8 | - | CASTSGRGAGKLFF | TGTGCCAGCACCTCTGGGAGGGGGGCAGGAAAACTGTTTTTT